Below are 9 T cell receptor beta chains sequenced from a single sample in a study of Ad26.COV2.S vaccination and SARS-CoV-2 variants. Generated by immunoSEQ multiplex PCR, the TCRdb table keeps only in-frame clones and is missing some. The table includes 450,000 to 550,000 clones, 89% detected once. This sample's treatment: over 15 received Ad26.COV2.S at low or high dose, single or two shots; a few received placebo; per-sample allocation not given. Samples analyzed were those drawn on day 63 after the first vaccine or placebo injection. The sequences come from peripheral blood, collected in a trial of Ad26.COV2.S vaccine versus placebo. Receptor source: a person aged 18-60 years who received the Ad26.COV2.S COVID-19 vaccine or a placebo.

CDR3 sequence reads: CASSYLGLPNQPQHF. Written as DNA, the CDR3 is TGTGCCAGCAGTTACCTAGGGCTGCCGAATCAGCCCCAGCATTTT. The rearrangement joins TRBV6-6 to TRBJ1-5; D not certain. This CDR3 is 15 amino acids long. Germline V gene data show CDR1 as MNHNY and CDR2 as SVGAGI (reference sequence). The germline V and J ends were trimmed by 2 bases and 4 bases, with 12 bases remaining between them.

The V and J genes are TRBV5-1 and TRBJ1-1; 8 nucleotides match TRBD1. After removal of 3 bases from V and 6 bases from J, the junction contained 7 bases not matched to a gene. The CDR3 is 14 residues long. CDR1 SGHRS and CDR2 YFSETQ come from the germline V gene. CDR3 amino acids: CASSSTTGAPEAFF. The DNA of the CDR3 is TGCGCCAGCAGCTCGACGACAGGGGCGCCTGAAGCTTTCTTT.

The rearrangement joins TRBV5-5 to TRBJ1-5; D call uncertain. V was cut by 0 bases and J by 6 bases, with 13 bases left in between. The CDR3 consists of 15 residues. Per germline, CDR1 SGHKS and CDR2 YYEKEE (reference sequence). CDR3 DNA sequence: TGTGCCAGCAGCTTGGGCCTGCTCCTTAGTCAGCCCCAGCATTTT. This encodes CASSLGLLLSQPQHF.

J is TRBJ1-1 and V is TRBV6-5, with 11 bases identical to TRBD1. The J segment lost 6 bases and the V segment lost 0 bases, leaving 3 bases of the junction unmatched. The CDR3 is made up of 15 amino acids. CDR1 is MNHEY and CDR2 is SVGAGI in the germline V gene. DNA of the CDR3: TGTGCCAGCAGTTACTCGGACAGGGGGCTGTCTGAAGCTTTCTTT. It translates to CASSYSDRGLSEAFF.

This clone was seen only once. The chain couples TRBV30 to TRBJ1-3; TRBD1 aligns across 8 bases. Losses at the gene ends were 2 bases for V and 4 bases for J; bases not matched to a gene: 7. Germline V gene data show CDR1 as GTSNPN and CDR2 as SVGIG (reference sequence). The CDR3 consists of 15 residues. In nucleotides, the CDR3 is TGTGCCTGGAGTTCCCCAGGGGGCCGGGGAAACACCATATATTTT. This encodes CAWSSPGGRGNTIYF. Variable domain in full (rest from reference TRBV30 and TRBJ1-3): SQTIHQWPATLVQPVGSPLSLECTVEGTSNPNLYWYRQAAGRGLQLLFYSVGIGQISSEVPQNLSASRPQDRQFILSSKKLLLSDSGFYLCAWSSPGGRGNTIYFGEGSWLTVV.

The rearrangement uses TRBV11-3 and TRBJ2-5; 11 bases match TRBD2. The CDR3 totals 18 residues. Germline V gives CDR1 SGHNT, CDR2 YENEEA. V was pared by 4 bases and J by 0 bases, with 10 bases of the junction left unmatched. CDR3 sequence (DNA): TGTGCCAGCAGCTCCACCGGGACTAGCGGAGGGTACCAAGAGACCCAGTACTTC. Translation: CASSSTGTSGGYQETQYF.

The chain employs TRBV15 and TRBJ1-1, with no clear D. Trimming took 0 bases from V and 0 from J, leaving 5 bases between them. Germline CDR1 reads LNHNV; CDR2 reads YYDKDF (reference sequence). CDR3 size: 14 residues. The CDR3 sequence is CATSRDRLNTEAFF. The DNA for the CDR3 is TGTGCCACCAGCAGAGATAGGTTGAACACTGAAGCTTTCTTT.

The chain employs TRBV5-6 and TRBJ1-3; no clear D. Germline V gene sequence: CDR1 SGHDT, CDR2 YYEEEE. V lost 0 bases and J lost 0, with 7 bases in between. The CDR3 runs 15 residues. DNA for the CDR3: TGTGCCAGCAGCTTGGGGACCAGCTCTGGAAACACCATATATTTT. This gives the protein CASSLGTSSGNTIYF.

The chain joins TRBV4-2 to TRBJ2-7; D not resolved. Germline lookup yields CDR1 LGHNA and CDR2 YNFKEQ. The germline V and J ends were trimmed by 0 bases and 2 bases, with 17 bases remaining between them. The CDR3 contains 17 residues. In DNA form, the CDR3 reads TGTGCCAGCAGCCAAGATCCCCGCGACCAAATACCCTACGAGCAGTACTTC. It translates to CASSQDPRDQIPYEQYF.